This T cell receptor beta chain stems from a study of shared clonotypes between healthy human individuals. Overall study findings and caveats: Naive CD4 clonotypes overlapped across a few donors at about 5.2%. Sample collection involved blood only; tissue repertoires are likely different.

The CDR3 has 16 amino acids. The ends were cut back, 0 bases at V and 0 bases at J, with 11 bases in the middle. CDR1 and CDR2 from the germline V gene are SGHDT and YYEEEE. As to this clone: The antigen remains unidentified.

Sequencing used immunoSEQ multiplex PCR; TCRdb keeps in-frame clones, though not all of them. The profile shows 550,000 to 700,000 clones, around 73% of them singletons. The rearrangement uses TRBV5-6 and TRBJ2-3, with D perhaps matching TRBD1 (5 bases). This receptor was identified in a woman aged 25 to 39 in good health. The sequenced sample consisted of memory CD4+ T cells sorted from blood. Subset specified: CD45RA-negative fraction. CDR3 region: CASSLDSGSSTDTQYF. The CDR3 nucleotides are TGTGCCAGCAGCTTGGATTCAGGGTCTAGCACAGATACGCAGTATTTT. Complete variable domain (other parts from reference TRBV5-6 and TRBJ2-3): DAGVTQSPTHLIKTRGQQVTLRCSPKSGHDTVSWYQQALGQGPQFIFQYYEEEERQRGNFPDRFSGHQFPNYSSELNVNALLLGDSALYLCASSLDSGSSTDTQYFGPGTRLTVL.